The clone carrying this TCR beta chain was found many times. As yet, its antigen is unknown. These data originate in a study of T-cell memory formation after mild COVID-19. For the study at large: TCR clusters were mostly confined to one donor each.

Trimming took 4 bases from V and 5 from J, leaving 9 bases between them. This CDR3 has 12 residues. Notes on the study in general: Among clones contracting day 15 to 85, CD4/CD8 was balanced, whereas later expanders leaned CD4+.

TCRdb re-derived calls from the 5' RACE reads in MiXCR, one entry per CDR3 protein. Among 350,000 or so distinct CDR3 sequences listed, about 21% were seen once. The chain recombines TRBV12-3 or TRBV12-4 with TRBJ2-7; D remains unclear. The source of this sequence is an adult woman who had mild COVID-19 (a few samples of this study predate the infection). Cell type and time point are not known. Material: PBMCs or a T cell subset sorted from them (not recorded which). The CDR3 sequence is CASSSLGDEQYF. The CDR3 DNA is TGTGCCAGCAGTTCCCTAGGTGACGAGCAGTACTTC.